Listed here are 4 T cell receptor beta chains from one sample, sequenced in a study of T cell repertoires in cytomegalovirus infection. A single record per CDR3 protein comes from TCRdb applying MiXCR to the reads. The sample lists around 430,000 distinct CDR3 sequences, about 42% seen once, with around 45% in the top ten. Which antigens these TCRs recognize remains unknown. The material sequenced was cultured PBMCs, taken from culture after CMV antigen stimulation. The receptors originated from a human donor in good health (CMV status not recorded). Some clones in this sample may be carry-over from other donors' samples.

This clonotype appeared a few times. The chain recombines TRBV6-5 with TRBJ2-1, with no clear D. Germline CDR1 reads MNHEY; CDR2 reads SVGAGI. The CDR3 covers 13 residues. Trimming cost V 5 bases and J 5 bases, with 10 bases left between them. This CDR3 is CASSPLSDNEQFF. The CDR3 DNA reads TGTGCCAGCAGTCCCCTAAGCGACAATGAGCAGTTCTTC.

In this sample, this clonotype turned up many times. V is TRBV7-2 and J is TRBJ2-3; 10 bases are shared with TRBD2. This CDR3 spans 17 amino acids. J gave up 3 bases and V 0 bases, and 6 bases lay outside the gene matches. Per the germline V gene, CDR1 is SGHTA and CDR2 is FQGNSA. Here the CDR3 DNA reads TGTGCCAGCAGCTTAGCGCGAGGGACTAGCGCGACAGATACGCAGTATTTT. This translates into CASSLARGTSATDTQYF.

A few counts support this clonotype. J is TRBJ2-5 and V is TRBV7-6; D perhaps matches TRBD1 (6 bases). V gave up 5 bases and J gave up 1 base, with 14 bases separating them. This CDR3 comprises 15 residues. Per germline, CDR1 SGHVS and CDR2 FNYEAQ. CDR3 DNA sequence: TGTGCCAGCAGCCACAACAGGGTTCGCCAAGAGACCCAGTACTTC. It specifies CASSHNRVRQETQYF.

This clonotype was seen a handful of times. The CDR3 region is CASSSGAEATGELFF. The CDR3 region has the DNA TGTGCCAGCAGTTCGGGGGCCGAGGCCACCGGGGAGCTGTTTTTT. The V and J genes are TRBV7-2 and TRBJ2-2; D is possibly TRBD1 or TRBD2 (6 bases each). Trimming removed 6 bases at V and 4 bases at J, with 15 bases between. This CDR3 contains 15 residues. Germline values: CDR1 SGHTA, CDR2 FQGNSA.